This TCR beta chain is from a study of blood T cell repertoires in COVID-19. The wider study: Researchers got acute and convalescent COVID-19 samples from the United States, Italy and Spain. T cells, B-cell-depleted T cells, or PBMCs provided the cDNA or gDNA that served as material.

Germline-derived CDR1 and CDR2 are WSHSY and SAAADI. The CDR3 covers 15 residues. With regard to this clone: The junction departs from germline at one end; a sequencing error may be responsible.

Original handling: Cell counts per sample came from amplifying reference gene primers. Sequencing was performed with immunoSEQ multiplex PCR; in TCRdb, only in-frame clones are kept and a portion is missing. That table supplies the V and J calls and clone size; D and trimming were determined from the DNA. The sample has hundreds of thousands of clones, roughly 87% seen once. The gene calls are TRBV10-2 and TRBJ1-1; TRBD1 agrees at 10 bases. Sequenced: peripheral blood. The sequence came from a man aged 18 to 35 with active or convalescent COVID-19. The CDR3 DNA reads TGCGCCAGCAGCGAGTTCGAGACAGGGGGCCCTGAAGCTTTCTTT. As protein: CASSEFETGGPEAFF.